This T cell receptor (beta chain) emerged from a study of T cell changes during pregnancy in multiple sclerosis. The assay was immunoSEQ multiplex PCR, and TCRdb's table has in-frame clones only and misses some. This sample yields approximately 120,000 clones, of which roughly 95% are seen a single time; about 0.45% belongs to the top ten. CDR3 size: 20 residues. CDR1 is SGHTA, CDR2 FQGTGA, per germline. The trim removed 1 base at V and 6 bases at J, leaving 17 bases unmatched. This receptor was obtained from a female donor with multiple sclerosis, enrolled in a pregnancy study. The V and J genes are TRBV7-3 and TRBJ2-2; 10 bases fit TRBD2. The specimen comprised peripheral blood, sampled after pregnancy. The CDR3 DNA is TGTGCCAGCAGCTTAATGAGCAGGGCTAGCGGGAGAATAGTAGCCGGGGAGCTGTTTTTT. Amino acid sequence: CASSLMSRASGRIVAGELFF.